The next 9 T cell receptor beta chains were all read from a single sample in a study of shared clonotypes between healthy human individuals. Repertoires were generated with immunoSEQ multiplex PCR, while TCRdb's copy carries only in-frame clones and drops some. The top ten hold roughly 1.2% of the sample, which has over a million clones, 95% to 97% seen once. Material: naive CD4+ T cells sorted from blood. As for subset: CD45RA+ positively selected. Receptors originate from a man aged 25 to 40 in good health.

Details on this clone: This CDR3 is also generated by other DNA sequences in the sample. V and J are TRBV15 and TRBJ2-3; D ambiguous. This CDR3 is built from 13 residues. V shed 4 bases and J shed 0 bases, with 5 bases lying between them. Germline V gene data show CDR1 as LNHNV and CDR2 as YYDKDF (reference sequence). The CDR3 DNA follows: TGTGCCACCAGCACACGGAGCACAGATACGCAGTATTTT. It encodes CATSTRSTDTQYF.

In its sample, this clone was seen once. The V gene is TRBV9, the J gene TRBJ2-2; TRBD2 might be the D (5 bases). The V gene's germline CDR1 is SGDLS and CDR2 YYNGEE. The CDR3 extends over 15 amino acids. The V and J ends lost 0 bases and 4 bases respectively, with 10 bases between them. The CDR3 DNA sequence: TGTGCCAGCAGCGTAGGGCCCGAGGGCACCGGGGAGCTGTTTTTT. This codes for CASSVGPEGTGELFF.

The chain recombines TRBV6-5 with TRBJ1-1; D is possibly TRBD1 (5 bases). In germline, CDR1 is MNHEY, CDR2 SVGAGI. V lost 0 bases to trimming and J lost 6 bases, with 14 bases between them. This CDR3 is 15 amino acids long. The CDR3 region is CASSYSAPAGPEAFF. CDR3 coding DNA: TGTGCCAGCAGTTACTCCGCTCCGGCAGGGCCTGAAGCTTTCTTT.

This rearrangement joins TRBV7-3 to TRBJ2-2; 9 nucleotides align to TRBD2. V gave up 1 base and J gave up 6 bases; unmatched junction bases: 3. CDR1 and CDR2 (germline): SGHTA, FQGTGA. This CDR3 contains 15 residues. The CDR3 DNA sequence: TGTGCCAGCAGCTTAATGGTAGCGGGAGCCGGGGAGCTGTTTTTT. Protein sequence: CASSLMVAGAGELFF.

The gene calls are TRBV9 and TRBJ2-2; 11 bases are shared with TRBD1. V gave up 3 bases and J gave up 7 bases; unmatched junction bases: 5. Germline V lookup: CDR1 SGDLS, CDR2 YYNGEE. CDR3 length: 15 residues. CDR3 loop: CASSAGQGAHGELFF. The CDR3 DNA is TGTGCCAGCAGCGCAGGACAGGGGGCGCACGGGGAGCTGTTTTTT. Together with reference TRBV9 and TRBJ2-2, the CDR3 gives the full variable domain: DSGVTQTPKHLITATGQRVTLRCSPRSGDLSVYWYQQSLDQGLQFLIQYYNGEERAKGNILERFSAQQFPDLHSELNLSSLELGDSALYFCASSAGQGAHGELFFGEGSRLTVL.

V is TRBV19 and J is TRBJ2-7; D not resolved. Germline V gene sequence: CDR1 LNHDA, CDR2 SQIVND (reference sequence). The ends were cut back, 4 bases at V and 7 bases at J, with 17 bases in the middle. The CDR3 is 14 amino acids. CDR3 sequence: CASSTPQNLREQYF. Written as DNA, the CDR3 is TGTGCCAGTAGTACCCCACAGAACCTACGAGAGCAGTACTTC.

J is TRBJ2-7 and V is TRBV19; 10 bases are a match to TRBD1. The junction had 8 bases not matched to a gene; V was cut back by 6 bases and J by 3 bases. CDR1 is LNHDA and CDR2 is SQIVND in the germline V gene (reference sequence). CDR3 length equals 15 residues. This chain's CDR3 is CASSSPRDRGYEQYF. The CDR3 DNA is TGTGCCAGTAGCTCCCCCCGGGACAGGGGCTACGAGCAGTACTTC.

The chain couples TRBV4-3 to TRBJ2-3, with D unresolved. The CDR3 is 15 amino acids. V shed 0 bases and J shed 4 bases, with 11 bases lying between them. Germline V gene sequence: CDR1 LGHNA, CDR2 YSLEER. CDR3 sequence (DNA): TGCGCCAGCAGCCAAGATATGGTTTCGGCAGATACGCAGTATTTT. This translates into CASSQDMVSADTQYF.

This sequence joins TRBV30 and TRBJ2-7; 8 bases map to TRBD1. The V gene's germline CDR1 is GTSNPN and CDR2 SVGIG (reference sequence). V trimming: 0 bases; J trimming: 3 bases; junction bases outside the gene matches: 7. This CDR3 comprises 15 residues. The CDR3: CAWSVRGQGFYEQYF. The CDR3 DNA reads TGTGCCTGGAGTGTACGAGGACAGGGATTCTACGAGCAGTACTTC.